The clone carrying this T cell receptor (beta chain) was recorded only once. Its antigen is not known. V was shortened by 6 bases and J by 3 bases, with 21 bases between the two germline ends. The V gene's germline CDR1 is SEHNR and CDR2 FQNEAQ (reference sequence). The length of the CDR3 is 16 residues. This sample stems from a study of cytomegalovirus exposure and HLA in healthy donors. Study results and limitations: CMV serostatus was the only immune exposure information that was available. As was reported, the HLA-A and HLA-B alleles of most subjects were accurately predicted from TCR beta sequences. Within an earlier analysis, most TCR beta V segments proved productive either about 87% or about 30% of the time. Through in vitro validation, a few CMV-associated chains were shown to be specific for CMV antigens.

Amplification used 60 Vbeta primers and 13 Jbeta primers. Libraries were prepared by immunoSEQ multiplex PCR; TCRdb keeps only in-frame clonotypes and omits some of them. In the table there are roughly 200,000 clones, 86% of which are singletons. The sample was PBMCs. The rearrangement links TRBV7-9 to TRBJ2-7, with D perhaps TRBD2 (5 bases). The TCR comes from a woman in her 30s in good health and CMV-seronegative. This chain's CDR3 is CASSPSGGPLYYEQYF. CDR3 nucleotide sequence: TGTGCCAGCAGTCCTTCAGGAGGACCTTTATACTACGAGCAGTACTTC.